Listed here are 10 T cell receptor beta chains from one sample, sequenced in a study of human T cells and chemical hapten exposure (dated by TCRdb to the early 2020s). Library method: RACE. The listed sequencing device is NextSeq 500. In-frame beta chains were kept once TCRdb had trimmed the public reads at Q25 with fastp and called clones with MiXCR. Every entry covers one CDR3 protein and lists the most common genes and DNA from its rows. For this sample there are under 300,000 distinct CDR3 sequences; just under 8% appear just once. Approximately 1.2% of the sample is taken by the ten largest. Sample time point, as interpreted from the label and publication: pre-sensitization, week 0. The treatment or condition tag for this specimen amounts to: therapeutic diphenylcyclopropenone sensitization with weekly scalp DPC. The sequencing here drew on whole blood, taken in connection with sensitization to the hapten diphenylcyclopropenone (DPC). These receptors were collected from a man between 18 and 29 years old with alopecia areata. Some clones in this sample may be carry-over from other donors' samples.

This clonotype was seen once. V usage is TRBV2 and J usage is TRBJ2-3; 9 bases match TRBD1. Germline-derived CDR1 and CDR2 are SNHLY and FYNNEI. Unmatched junction bases numbered 10, after V lost 7 bases and J lost 5 bases. The CDR3 length is 15 residues. The CDR3 DNA is TGTGCCAGCACGACAGGGGGTATTAACATAGATACGCAGTATTTT. Translated: CASTTGGINIDTQYF.

This clonotype was seen only a few times. The V call is TRBV20-1, the J call TRBJ2-1, with a tentative D call TRBD2 (6 bases). Germline V gene sequence: CDR1 DFQATT, CDR2 SNEGSKA (reference sequence). The V and J ends lost 0 bases and 5 bases respectively, with 14 bases between them. The CDR3 is 15 amino acids. This chain's CDR3 is CSAREGRGTHNEQFF. CDR3 DNA: TGCAGTGCTAGAGAAGGACGGGGGACCCACAATGAGCAGTTCTTC.

In regard to this clonotype: No conserved phenylalanine or tryptophan is present at the end of the CDR3, so a read error is the likely explanation. The V call is TRBV7-9, the J call TRBJ1-1; D ambiguous. CDR1 and CDR2 (germline): SEHNR, FQNEAQ (reference sequence). Trimming removed 6 bases at V and 8 bases at J, with 19 bases between. The CDR3 has 14 amino acids. The CDR3 reads CASSYREKGEEAFS. Written as DNA, the CDR3 is TGTGCCAGCAGTTACCGGGAGAAAGGAGAAGAAGCTTTCTCT.

This clonotype has a handful of counts. The V call is TRBV3-1, the J call TRBJ2-5; possible D gene TRBD2, 5 bases. V shed 0 bases and J shed 5 bases, with 13 bases lying between them. Germline CDR1 LGHDT, CDR2 YNNKEL (reference sequence). The CDR3 runs 15 residues. The chain's CDR3 is CASSQEEPRGETQYF. Here the CDR3 DNA reads TGTGCCAGCAGCCAAGAGGAGCCTCGCGGGGAGACCCAGTACTTC.

This sequence joins TRBV7-2 and TRBJ2-3; 8 bases map to TRBD2. With V trimmed by 5 bases and J by 6 bases, 10 bases remained unmatched. In germline, CDR1 is SGHTA, CDR2 FQGNSA. The CDR3 length is 15 residues. CDR3 coding DNA: TGTGCCAGCAGCCCCCAAGGGACTAGAGGGGATACGCAGTATTTT. Protein product: CASSPQGTRGDTQYF.

The J gene is TRBJ1-2, the V gene TRBV7-9; a possible D gene is TRBD1 (6 bases). Germline CDR1 reads SEHNR; CDR2 reads FQNEAQ (reference sequence). The V end lost 4 bases, the J end lost 5 bases, and 14 bases lay between the germline ends. This CDR3 has 14 residues. DNA for the CDR3: TGTGCCAGCAGCTCGGACAGTCGGATTTATGGCTACACCTTC. It specifies CASSSDSRIYGYTF. Complete variable domain (other parts from reference TRBV7-9 and TRBJ1-2): DTGVSQNPRHKITKRGQNVTFRCDPISEHNRLYWYRQTLGQGPEFLTYFQNEAQLEKSRLLSDRFSAERPKGSFSTLEIQRTEQGDSAMYLCASSSDSRIYGYTFGSGTRLTVV.

In this sample, this clonotype turned up many times. V is TRBV12-3 or TRBV12-4 and J is TRBJ1-3, with no clear D. The CDR3 is made up of 15 amino acids. The germline V and J ends were trimmed by 8 bases and 0 bases, with 14 bases remaining between them. CDR3 nucleotide sequence: TGTGCCAGCTTTCTGGTACAGAGCTCTGGAAACACCATATATTTT. Translated: CASFLVQSSGNTIYF.

The sample holds a few counts of this clonotype. The chain recombines TRBV7-2 with TRBJ1-6, with D hard to call. CDR1 is SGHTA, CDR2 FQGNSA, per germline. This CDR3 has 14 amino acids. V gave up 2 bases and J gave up 7 bases, with 9 bases separating them. CDR3 protein: CASSLPVSNSPLHF. In DNA, the CDR3 is TGTGCCAGCAGCTTACCTGTCAGCAATTCACCCCTCCACTTT. The variable domain in full, with the rest retrieved from reference TRBV7-2 and TRBJ1-6, is GAGVSQSPSNKVTEKGKDVELRCDPISGHTALYWYRQSLGQGLEFLIYFQGNSAPDKSGLPSDRFSAERTGGSVSTLTIQRTQQEDSAVYLCASSLPVSNSPLHFGNGTRLTVT.

The chain carries TRBV4-1 and TRBJ1-1; D remains unclear. This CDR3 is 13 amino acids long. The germline gives CDR1 MGHRA, CDR2 YSYEKL. V was shortened by 5 bases and J by 4 bases, with 11 bases between the two germline ends. CDR3: CASSRTMGTEAFF. As DNA, the CDR3 is TGCGCCAGCAGCAGGACTATGGGCACTGAAGCTTTCTTT.

The chain couples TRBV12-3 or TRBV12-4 to TRBJ2-7, with TRBD2 identical over 7 bases. This CDR3 is built from 14 residues. With 4 bases clipped from V and 3 bases from J, the junction kept 6 bases outside the gene matches. The CDR3 nucleotides read TGTGCCAGCAGTTCGGGGGGTCCCAACTACGAGCAGTACTTC. Its protein is CASSSGGPNYEQYF.